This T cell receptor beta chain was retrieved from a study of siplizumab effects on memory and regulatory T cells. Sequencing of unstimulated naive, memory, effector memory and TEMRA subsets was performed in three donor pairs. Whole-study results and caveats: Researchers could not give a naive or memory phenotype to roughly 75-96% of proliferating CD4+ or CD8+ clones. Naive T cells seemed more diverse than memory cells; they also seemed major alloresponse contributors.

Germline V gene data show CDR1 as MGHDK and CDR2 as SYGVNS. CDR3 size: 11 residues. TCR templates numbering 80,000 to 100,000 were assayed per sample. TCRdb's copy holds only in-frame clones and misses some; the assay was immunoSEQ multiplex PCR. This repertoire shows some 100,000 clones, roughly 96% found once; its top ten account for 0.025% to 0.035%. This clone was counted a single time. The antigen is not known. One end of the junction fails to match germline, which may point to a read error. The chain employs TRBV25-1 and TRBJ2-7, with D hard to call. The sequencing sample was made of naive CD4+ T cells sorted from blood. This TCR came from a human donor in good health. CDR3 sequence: CTSKSSYEQYF. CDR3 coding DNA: TGTACCAGCAAATCCTCCTACGAGCAGTACTTC.